This paragraph reports one TCR beta chain. TCRdb keeps only in-frame clones here, not all; method: immunoSEQ multiplex PCR. The sample gives about 220,000 clones, about 81% of which show up once; 5.2% is in the top ten. The data originate from a study of blood T cell repertoires in COVID-19. Overall study: The samples span acute and convalescent COVID-19 from the United States, Italy and Spain. T cells, B-cell-depleted T cells, or PBMCs provided the cDNA or gDNA that served as material.

In Seattle, patients joined the study during active infection and were tracked longitudinally. The sample taken for sequencing was peripheral blood. This clonotype was obtained from a woman in her 70s with COVID-19, enrolled during active disease.

The CDR3 here is CASSPGGEKLFF. CDR3 nucleotides: TGTGCCAGCAGCCCCGGGGGGGAAAAACTGTTTTTT. This chain uses TRBV7-9 with TRBJ1-4; tentatively, D is TRBD1 (5 bases). Trimming took 5 bases from V and 8 from J, leaving 9 bases between them. The CDR3 loop spans 12 amino acids. Germline values: CDR1 SEHNR, CDR2 FQNEAQ (reference sequence). Based on the CDR3 plus reference TRBV7-9 and TRBJ1-4, the full variable domain is DTGVSQNPRHKITKRGQNVTFRCDPISEHNRLYWYRQTLGQGPEFLTYFQNEAQLEKSRLLSDRFSAERPKGSFSTLEIQRTEQGDSAMYLCASSPGGEKLFFGSGTQLSVL.